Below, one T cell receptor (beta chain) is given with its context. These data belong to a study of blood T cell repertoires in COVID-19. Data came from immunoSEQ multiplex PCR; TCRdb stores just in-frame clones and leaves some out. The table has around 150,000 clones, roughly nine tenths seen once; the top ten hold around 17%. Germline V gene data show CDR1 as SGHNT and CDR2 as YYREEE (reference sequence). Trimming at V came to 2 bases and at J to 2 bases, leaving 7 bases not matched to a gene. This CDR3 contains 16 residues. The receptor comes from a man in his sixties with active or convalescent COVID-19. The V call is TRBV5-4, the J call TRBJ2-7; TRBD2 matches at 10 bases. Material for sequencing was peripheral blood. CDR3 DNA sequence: TGTGCCAGCAGCTTTCAGACTAGCGGGCAGACCTACGAGCAGTACTTC. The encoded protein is CASSFQTSGQTYEQYF.